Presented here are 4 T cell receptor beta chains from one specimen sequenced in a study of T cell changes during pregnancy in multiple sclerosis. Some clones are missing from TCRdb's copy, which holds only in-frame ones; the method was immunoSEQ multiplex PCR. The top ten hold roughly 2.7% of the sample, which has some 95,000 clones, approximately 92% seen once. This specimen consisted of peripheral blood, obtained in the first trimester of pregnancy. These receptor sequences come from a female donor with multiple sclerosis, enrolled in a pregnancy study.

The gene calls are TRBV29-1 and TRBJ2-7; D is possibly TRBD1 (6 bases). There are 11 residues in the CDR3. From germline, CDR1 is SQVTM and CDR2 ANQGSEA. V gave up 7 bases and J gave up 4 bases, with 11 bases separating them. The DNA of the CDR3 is TGCAGCGGGAGCGACAGGTACGAGCAGTACTTC. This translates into CSGSDRYEQYF.

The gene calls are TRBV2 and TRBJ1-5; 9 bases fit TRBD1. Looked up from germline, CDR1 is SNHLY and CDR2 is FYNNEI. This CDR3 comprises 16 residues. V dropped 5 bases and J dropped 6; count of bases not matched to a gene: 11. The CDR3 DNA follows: TGTGCCAGCAGTCTAAGACAGGGGGAAGTGGGTCAGCCCCAGCATTTT. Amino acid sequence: CASSLRQGEVGQPQHF. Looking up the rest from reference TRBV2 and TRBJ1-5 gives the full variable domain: EPEVTQTPSHQVTQMGQEVILRCVPISNHLYFYWYRQILGQKVEFLVSFYNNEISEKSEIFDDQFSVERPDGSNFTLKIRSTKLEDSAMYFCASSLRQGEVGQPQHFGDGTRLSIL.

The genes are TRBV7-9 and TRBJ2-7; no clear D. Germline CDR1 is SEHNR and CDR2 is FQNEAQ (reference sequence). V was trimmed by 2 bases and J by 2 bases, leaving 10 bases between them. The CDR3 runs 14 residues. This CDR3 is CASSLSSSPYEQYF. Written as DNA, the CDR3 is TGTGCCAGCAGCTTATCGTCGAGCCCCTACGAGCAGTACTTC.

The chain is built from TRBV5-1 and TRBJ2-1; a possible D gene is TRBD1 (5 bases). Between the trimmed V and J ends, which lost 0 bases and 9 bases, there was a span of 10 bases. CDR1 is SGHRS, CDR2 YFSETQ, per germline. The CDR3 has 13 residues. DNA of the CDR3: TGCGCCAGCAGCTTGGCAGGGTGGCGTGAGCAGTTCTTC. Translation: CASSLAGWREQFF.